Only a few counts were recorded for the clone carrying this T cell receptor beta chain. Its antigen is not known. Germline CDR1 and CDR2: SGHKS and YYEKEE (reference sequence). This CDR3 has 16 amino acids. V lost 3 bases, J lost 9 bases, and 25 bases lay in between. The data belong to a study of blood T cells in healthy people across ages. Overall study results and limits: Roughly linearly, TCR beta diversity per million T cells fell as age increased. No one knew whether donors had CMV, which possibly confounded expanded clonotype changes.

A second roughly 6 to 12 cycle PCR used barcoded and J-beta primers. Via MiXCR, TCRdb re-called the 5' RACE reads, giving one row per CDR3 protein. The table records 650,000 to 950,000 distinct CDR3 sequences, under 45% of them present only once. This sequence was found in a man aged 55 to 70 in good health. V usage is TRBV5-5 and J usage is TRBJ2-7; D could derive from TRBD1 or TRBD2 (5 bases each). The sequenced material came from blood. Written as DNA, the CDR3 is TGTGCCAGCAGCTCGGGGCCAGCGAACGGAGGTCACGGGCAGTACTTC. Its protein product is CASSSGPANGGHGQYF.